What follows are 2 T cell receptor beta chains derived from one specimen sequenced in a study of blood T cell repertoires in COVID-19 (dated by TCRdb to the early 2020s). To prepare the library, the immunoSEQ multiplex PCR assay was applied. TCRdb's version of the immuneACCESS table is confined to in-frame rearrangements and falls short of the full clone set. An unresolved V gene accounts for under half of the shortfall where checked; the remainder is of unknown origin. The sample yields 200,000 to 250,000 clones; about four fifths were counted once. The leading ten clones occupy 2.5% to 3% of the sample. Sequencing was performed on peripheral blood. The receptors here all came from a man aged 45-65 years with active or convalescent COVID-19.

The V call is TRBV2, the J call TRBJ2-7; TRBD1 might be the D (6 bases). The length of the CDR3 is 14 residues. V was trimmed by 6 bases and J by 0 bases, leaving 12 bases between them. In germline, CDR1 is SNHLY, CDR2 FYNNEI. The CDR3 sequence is CASRTPGASYEQYF. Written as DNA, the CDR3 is TGTGCCAGCAGGACCCCAGGGGCCTCCTACGAGCAGTACTTC.

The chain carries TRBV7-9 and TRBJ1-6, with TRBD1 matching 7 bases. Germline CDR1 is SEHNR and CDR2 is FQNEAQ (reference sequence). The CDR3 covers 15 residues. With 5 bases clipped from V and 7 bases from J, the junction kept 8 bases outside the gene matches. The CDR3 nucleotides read TGTGCCAGCAGCGAGATGGGACAGTTAAATTCACCCCTCCACTTT. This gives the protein CASSEMGQLNSPLHF.